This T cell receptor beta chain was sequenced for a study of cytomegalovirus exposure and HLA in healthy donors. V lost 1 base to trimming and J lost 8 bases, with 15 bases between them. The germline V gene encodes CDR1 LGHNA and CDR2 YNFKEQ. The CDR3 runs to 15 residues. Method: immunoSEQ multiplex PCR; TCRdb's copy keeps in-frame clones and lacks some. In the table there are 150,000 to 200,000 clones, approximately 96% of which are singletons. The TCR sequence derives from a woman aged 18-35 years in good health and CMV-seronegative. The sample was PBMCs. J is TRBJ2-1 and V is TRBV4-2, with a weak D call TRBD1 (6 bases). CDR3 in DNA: TGTGCCAGCAGCCAAGCGGCAGGGGATATCGATGAGCAGTTCTTC. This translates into CASSQAAGDIDEQFF.